This T cell receptor (beta chain) originates from a study of blood T cell repertoires in COVID-19. Sequencing was performed with immunoSEQ multiplex PCR; in TCRdb, only in-frame clones are kept and a portion is missing. The sample lists about 99,000 clones, 82% occurring once. The sample was peripheral blood. The clonotype was recovered from a man aged 55 to 70 with acute or convalescent COVID-19.

The CDR3 sequence: CASTGLDLNGLLNEQFF. Written as DNA, the CDR3 is TGTGCCAGTACGGGACTAGATTTAAACGGGCTATTGAATGAGCAGTTCTTC. This chain joins TRBV19 and TRBJ2-1, with TRBD2 matching 8 bases. The germline V gene encodes CDR1 LNHDA and CDR2 SQIVND (reference sequence). V trimming: 7 bases; J trimming: 7 bases; junction bases outside the gene matches: 18. This CDR3 contains 17 residues.